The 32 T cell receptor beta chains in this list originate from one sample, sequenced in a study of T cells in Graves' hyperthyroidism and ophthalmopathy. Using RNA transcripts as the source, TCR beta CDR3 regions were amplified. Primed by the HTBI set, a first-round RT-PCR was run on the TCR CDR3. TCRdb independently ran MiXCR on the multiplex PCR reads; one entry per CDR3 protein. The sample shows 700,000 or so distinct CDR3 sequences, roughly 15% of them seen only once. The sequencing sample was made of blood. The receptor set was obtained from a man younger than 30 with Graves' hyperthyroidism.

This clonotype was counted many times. The CDR3 DNA reads as TGTGCCAGCAGCTTAGTAGTCGGGCAGGGCGTCTACGAGCAGTACTTC. This sequence encodes CASSLVVGQGVYEQYF. V usage is TRBV11-2 and J usage is TRBJ2-7; possible D gene TRBD1, 5 bases. This CDR3 comprises 16 residues. The V end lost 1 base, the J end lost 3 bases, and 16 bases lay between the germline ends. The germline gives CDR1 SGHAT, CDR2 FQNNGV.

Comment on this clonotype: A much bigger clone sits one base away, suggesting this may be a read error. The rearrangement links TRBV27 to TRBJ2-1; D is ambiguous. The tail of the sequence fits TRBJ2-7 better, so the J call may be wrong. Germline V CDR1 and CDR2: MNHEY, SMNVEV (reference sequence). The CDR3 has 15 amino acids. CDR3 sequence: CASSLKHGSYNEQYF. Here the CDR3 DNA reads TGTGCCAGCAGTTTAAAACATGGGTCCTACAATGAGCAGTACTTC.

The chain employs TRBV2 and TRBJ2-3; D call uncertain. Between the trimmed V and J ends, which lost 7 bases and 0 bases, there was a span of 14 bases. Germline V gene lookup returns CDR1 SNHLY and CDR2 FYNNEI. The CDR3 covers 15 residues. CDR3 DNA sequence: TGTGCCAGCATCTTTGATTTAGCTAGCACAGATACGCAGTATTTT. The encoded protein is CASIFDLASTDTQYF.

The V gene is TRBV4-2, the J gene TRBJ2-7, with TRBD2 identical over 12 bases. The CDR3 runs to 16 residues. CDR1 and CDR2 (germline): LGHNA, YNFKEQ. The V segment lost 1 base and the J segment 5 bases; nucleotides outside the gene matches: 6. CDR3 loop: CASSQGSSGRADEQYF. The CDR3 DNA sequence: TGTGCCAGCAGCCAAGGGTCTAGCGGGAGGGCGGACGAGCAGTACTTC.

CDR3 nucleotides: TGTGCCTGGAGTTTACTCCCCCGCACAGATACGCAGTATTTT. Its translation is CAWSLLPRTDTQYF. The rearrangement links TRBV30 to TRBJ2-3, with no clear D. The CDR3 consists of 14 residues. The V gene's germline CDR1 is GTSNPN and CDR2 SVGIG (reference sequence). The ends were cut back, 2 bases at V and 1 base at J, with 10 bases in the middle.

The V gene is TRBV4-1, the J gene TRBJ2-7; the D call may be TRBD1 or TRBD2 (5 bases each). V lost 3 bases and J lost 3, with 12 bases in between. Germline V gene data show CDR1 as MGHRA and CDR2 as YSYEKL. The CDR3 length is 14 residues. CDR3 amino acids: CASSHRDGFYEQYF. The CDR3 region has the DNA TGCGCCAGCAGCCACCGGGACGGCTTCTACGAGCAGTACTTC.

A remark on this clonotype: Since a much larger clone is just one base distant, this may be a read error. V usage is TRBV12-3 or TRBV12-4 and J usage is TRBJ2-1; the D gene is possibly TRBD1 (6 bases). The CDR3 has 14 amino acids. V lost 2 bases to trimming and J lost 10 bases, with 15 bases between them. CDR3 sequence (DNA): TGTGCCAGCAGTTTACAGGGACAACTCTTCGAGCAGTTCTTC. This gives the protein CASSLQGQLFEQFF.

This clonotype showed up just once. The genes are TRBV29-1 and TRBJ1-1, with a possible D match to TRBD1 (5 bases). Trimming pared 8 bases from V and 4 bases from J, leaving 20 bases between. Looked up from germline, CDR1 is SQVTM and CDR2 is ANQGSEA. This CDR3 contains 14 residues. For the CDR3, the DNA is TGCAGCTCTGGTCGGGGGTTTTTTGGCACTGAAGCTTTCTTT. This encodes CSSGRGFFGTEAFF. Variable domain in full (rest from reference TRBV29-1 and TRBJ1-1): SAVISQKPSRDICQRGTSLTIQCQVDSQVTMMFWYRQQPGQSLTLIATANQGSEATYESGFVIDKFPISRPNLTFSTLTVSNMSPEDSSIYLCSSGRGFFGTEAFFGQGTRLTVV.

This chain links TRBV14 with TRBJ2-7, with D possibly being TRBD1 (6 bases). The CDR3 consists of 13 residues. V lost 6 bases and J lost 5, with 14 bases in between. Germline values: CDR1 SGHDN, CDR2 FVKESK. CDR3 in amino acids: CASRPRTVDEQYF. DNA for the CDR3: TGTGCCAGCAGACCCCGGACAGTAGACGAGCAGTACTTC.

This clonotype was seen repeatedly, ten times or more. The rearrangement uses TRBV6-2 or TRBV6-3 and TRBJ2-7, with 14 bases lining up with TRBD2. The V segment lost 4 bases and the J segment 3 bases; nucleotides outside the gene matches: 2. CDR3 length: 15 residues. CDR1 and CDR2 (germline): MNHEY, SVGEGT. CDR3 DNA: TGTGCCAGCAGTTCGACTAGCGGGAGGGTCTACGAGCAGTACTTC. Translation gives CASSSTSGRVYEQYF.

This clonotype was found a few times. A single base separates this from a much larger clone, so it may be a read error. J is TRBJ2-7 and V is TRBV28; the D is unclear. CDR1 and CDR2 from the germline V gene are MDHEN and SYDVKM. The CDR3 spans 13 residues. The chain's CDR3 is CVLNPRSSHEQYF. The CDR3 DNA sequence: TGTGTCTTAAACCCCAGGAGCTCCCACGAGCAGTACTTC.

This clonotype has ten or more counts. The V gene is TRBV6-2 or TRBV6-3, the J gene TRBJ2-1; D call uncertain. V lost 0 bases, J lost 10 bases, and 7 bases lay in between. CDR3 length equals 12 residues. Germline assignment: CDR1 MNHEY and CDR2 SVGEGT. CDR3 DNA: TGTGCCAGCAGTTACTCCGTTAGAGAGCAGTTCTTC. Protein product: CASSYSVREQFF.

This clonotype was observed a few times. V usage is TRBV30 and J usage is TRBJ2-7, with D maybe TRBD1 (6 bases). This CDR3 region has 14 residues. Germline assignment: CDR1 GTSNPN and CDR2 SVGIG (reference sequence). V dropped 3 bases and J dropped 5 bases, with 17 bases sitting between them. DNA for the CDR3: TGTGCCTGGAGGGTGACAGTGGGGGCCCACGAGCAGTACTTC. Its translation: CAWRVTVGAHEQYF. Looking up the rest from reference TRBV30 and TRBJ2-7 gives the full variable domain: SQTIHQWPATLVQPVGSPLSLECTVEGTSNPNLYWYRQAAGRGLQLLFYSVGIGQISSEVPQNLSASRPQDRQFILSSKKLLLSDSGFYLCAWRVTVGAHEQYFGPGTRLTVT.

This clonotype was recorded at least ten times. DNA for the CDR3: TGTGCCAGCAGCTTAGCCGGGACAGGGTTCTCCTACGAGCAGTACTTC. The encoded protein is CASSLAGTGFSYEQYF. The chain joins TRBV11-1 to TRBJ2-7; 9 positions match TRBD1. Germline V CDR1 and CDR2: SGHAT, FQDESV (reference sequence). This CDR3 contains 16 residues. Trimming removed 0 bases from V and 0 bases from J; junction bases left unmatched: 3. Filled out from reference TRBV11-1 and TRBJ2-7, the complete variable domain reads EAEVAQSPRYKITEKSQAVAFWCDPISGHATLYWYRQILGQGPELLVQFQDESVVDDSQLPKDRFSAERLKGVDSTLKIQPAELGDSAMYLCASSLAGTGFSYEQYFGPGTRLTVT.

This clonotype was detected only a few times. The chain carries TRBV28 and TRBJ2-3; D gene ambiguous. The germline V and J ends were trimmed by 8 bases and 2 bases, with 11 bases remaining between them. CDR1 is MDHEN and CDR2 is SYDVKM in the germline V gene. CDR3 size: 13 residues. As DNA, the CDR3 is TGTGCCAGCTTGGGTTTGGCCACAGATACGCAGTATTTT. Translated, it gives CASLGLATDTQYF.

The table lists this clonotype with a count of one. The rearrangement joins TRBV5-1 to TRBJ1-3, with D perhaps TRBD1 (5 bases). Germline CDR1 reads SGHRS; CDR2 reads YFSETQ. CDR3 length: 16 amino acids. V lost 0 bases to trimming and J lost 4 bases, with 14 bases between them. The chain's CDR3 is CASSLGFVDTGNTIYF. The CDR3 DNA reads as TGCGCCAGCAGCTTGGGCTTTGTGGACACGGGAAACACCATATATTTT.

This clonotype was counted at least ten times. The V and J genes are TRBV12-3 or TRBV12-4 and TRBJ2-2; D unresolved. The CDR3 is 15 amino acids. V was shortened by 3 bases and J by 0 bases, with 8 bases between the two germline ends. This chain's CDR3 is CASSFRPTNTGELFF. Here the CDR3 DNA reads TGTGCCAGCAGTTTTAGGCCGACGAACACCGGGGAGCTGTTTTTT.

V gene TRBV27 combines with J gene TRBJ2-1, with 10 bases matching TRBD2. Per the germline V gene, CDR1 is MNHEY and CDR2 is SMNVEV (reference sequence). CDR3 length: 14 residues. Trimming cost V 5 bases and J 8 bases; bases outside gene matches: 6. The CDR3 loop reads CASSPPSGRDEQFF. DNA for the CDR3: TGTGCCAGCAGTCCGCCTAGCGGGAGAGATGAGCAGTTCTTC.

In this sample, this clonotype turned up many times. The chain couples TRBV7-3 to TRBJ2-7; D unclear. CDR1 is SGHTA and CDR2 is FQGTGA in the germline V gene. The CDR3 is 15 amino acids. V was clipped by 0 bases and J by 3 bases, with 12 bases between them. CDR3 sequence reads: CASSLTSGSLYEQYF. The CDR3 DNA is TGTGCCAGCAGCTTAACGTCCGGGTCCCTCTACGAGCAGTACTTC.

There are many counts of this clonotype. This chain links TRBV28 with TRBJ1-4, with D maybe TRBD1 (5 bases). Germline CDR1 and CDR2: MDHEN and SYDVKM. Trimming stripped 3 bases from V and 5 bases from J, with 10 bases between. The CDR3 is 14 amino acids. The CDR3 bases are TGTGCCAGCAGTTTGACGAGGGGAAATGAAAAACTGTTTTTT. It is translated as CASSLTRGNEKLFF.

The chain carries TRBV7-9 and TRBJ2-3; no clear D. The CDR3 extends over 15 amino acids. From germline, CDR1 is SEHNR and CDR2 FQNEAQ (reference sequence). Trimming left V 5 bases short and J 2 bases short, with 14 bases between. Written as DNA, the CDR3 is TGTGCCAGCAGCCGAAGGTCGGGCGCCACAGATACGCAGTATTTT. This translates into CASSRRSGATDTQYF.

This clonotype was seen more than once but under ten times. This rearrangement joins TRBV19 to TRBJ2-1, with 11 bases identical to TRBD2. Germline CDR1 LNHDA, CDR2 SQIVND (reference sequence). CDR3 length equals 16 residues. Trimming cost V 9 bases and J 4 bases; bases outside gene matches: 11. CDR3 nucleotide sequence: TGTGCCAGCCAAAAACGACTAGCGGGGTATTACAATGAGCAGTTCTTC. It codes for CASQKRLAGYYNEQFF.

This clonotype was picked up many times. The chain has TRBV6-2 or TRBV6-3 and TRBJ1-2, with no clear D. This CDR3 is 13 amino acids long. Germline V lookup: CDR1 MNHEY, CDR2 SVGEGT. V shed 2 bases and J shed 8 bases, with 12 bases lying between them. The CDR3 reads CASSYPIPLGYTF. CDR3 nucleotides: TGTGCCAGCAGTTACCCGATCCCTTTGGGCTACACCTTC.

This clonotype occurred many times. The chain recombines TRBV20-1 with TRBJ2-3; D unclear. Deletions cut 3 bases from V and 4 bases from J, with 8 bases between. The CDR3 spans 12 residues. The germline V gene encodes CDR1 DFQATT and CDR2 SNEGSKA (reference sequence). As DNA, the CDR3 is TGCAGTGCTAGCATCCGTCCAGATACGCAGTATTTT. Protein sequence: CSASIRPDTQYF.

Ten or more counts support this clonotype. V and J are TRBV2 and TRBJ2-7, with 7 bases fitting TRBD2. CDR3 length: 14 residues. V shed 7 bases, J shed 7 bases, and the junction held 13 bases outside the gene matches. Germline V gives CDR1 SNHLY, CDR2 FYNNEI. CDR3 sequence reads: CASTTSGGSSEQYF. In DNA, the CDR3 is TGTGCCAGCACCACGTCGGGGGGTTCTTCTGAGCAGTACTTC.

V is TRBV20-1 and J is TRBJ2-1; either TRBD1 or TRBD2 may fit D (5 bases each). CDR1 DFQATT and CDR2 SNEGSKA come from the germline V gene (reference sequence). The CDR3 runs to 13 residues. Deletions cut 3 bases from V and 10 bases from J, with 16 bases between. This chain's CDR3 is CSASNTGSGEQFF. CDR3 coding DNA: TGCAGTGCTAGTAACACAGGTTCGGGAGAGCAGTTCTTC.

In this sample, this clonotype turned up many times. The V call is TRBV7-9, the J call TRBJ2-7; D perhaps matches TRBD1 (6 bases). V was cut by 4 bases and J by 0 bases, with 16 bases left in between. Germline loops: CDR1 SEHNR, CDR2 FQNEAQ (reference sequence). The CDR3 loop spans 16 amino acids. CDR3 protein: CASSSPQGPGSYEQYF. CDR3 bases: TGTGCCAGCAGCTCACCACAGGGACCCGGCTCCTACGAGCAGTACTTC.

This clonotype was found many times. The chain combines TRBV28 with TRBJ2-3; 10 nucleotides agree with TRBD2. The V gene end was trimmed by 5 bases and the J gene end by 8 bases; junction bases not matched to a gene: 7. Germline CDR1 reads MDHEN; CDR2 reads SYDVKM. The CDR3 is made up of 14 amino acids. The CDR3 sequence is CASSQTAGGGTQYF. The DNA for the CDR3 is TGTGCCAGCAGTCAGACAGCGGGAGGGGGTACGCAGTATTTT.

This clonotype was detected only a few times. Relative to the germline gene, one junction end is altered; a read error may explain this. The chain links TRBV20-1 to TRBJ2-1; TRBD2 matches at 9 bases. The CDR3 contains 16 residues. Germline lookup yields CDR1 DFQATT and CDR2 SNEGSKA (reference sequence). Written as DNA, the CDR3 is TGCAGTGCTAGAGATCCCCGCGGGAGGGCCTATAATGAGCAGTTCTTC. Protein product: CSARDPRGRAYNEQFF.

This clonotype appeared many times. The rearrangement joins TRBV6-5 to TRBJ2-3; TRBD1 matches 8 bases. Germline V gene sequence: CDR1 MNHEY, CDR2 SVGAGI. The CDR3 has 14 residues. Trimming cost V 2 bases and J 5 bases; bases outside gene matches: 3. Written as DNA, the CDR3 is TGTGCCAGCAGTTACCGACAGGGGAGAGATACGCAGTATTTT. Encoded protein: CASSYRQGRDTQYF.

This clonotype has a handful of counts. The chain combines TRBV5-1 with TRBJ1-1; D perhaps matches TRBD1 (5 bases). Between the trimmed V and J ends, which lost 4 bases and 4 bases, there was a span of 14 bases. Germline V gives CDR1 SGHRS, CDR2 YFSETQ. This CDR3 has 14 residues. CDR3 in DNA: TGCGCCAGCAGCCCGGGGACCCAGGGCACTGAAGCTTTCTTT. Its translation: CASSPGTQGTEAFF.

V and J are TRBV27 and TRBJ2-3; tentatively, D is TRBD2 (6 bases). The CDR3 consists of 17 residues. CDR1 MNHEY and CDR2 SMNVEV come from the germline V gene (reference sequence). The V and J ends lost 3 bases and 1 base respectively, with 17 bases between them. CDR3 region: CASSLVAGLVGTDTQYF. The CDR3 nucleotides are TGTGCCAGCAGTTTGGTCGCGGGACTGGTGGGCACAGATACGCAGTATTTT.